This T cell receptor beta chain was profiled in a study of T cells in Graves' hyperthyroidism and ophthalmopathy. This clonotype has at least ten counts. RNA transcripts were the template for amplifying TCR beta CDR3 regions. HTBI primers were employed in a first-round RT-PCR of the TCR CDR3. MiXCR, applied by TCRdb to the multiplex PCR reads, yields one record per CDR3 protein. The data show fewer than 200,000 distinct CDR3 sequences, approximately 15% seen once. Sequenced: blood. This clonotype was obtained from a woman aged 50 to 60 with Graves' hyperthyroidism.

This CDR3 is CSAGTGGYEQYF. Written as DNA, the CDR3 is TGCAGTGCCGGGACAGGGGGCTACGAGCAGTACTTC. The genes are TRBV20-1 and TRBJ2-7; 11 nucleotides match TRBD1. V gave up 6 bases and J gave up 3 bases; unmatched junction bases: 1. Germline assignment: CDR1 DFQATT and CDR2 SNEGSKA (reference sequence). This CDR3 is built from 12 residues.